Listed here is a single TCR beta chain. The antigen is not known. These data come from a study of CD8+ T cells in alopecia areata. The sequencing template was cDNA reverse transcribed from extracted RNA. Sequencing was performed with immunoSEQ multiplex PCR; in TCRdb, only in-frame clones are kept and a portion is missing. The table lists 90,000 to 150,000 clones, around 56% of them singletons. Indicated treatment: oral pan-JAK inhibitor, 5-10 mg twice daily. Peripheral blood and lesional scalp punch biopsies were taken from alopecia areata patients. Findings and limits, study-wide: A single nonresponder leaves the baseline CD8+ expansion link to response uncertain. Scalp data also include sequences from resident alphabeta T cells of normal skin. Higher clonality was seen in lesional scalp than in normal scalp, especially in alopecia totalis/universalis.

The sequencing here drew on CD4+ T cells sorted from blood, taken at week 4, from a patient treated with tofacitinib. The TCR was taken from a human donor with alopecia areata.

As DNA, the CDR3 is TGTGCCAGCAGTTTATGGGTACCGAACACTGAAGCTTTCTTT. Translating it yields CASSLWVPNTEAFF. This sequence joins TRBV28 and TRBJ1-1; unclear D gene. Trimming removed 0 bases from V and 1 base from J, with 6 bases in between. Per the germline V gene, CDR1 is MDHEN and CDR2 is SYDVKM. This CDR3 spans 14 amino acids.